Listed here are 6 T cell receptor beta chains from one sample, sequenced in a study of T cell responses to AZD1222 COVID-19 vaccine. Using immunoSEQ multiplex PCR, the repertoire was profiled, and TCRdb retains in-frame clones only, with some absent. This sample yields over 90,000 clones, of which 91% are seen a single time; 45% belongs to the top ten. Sequenced material: peripheral blood, taken on day 0 of AZD1222 vaccination. The receptors originated from an adult in good health.

This clone was counted once. The CDR3 sequence is CASSLVSTEAFF. The DNA of the CDR3 is TGTGCCAGCAGCCTGGTGAGCACTGAAGCTTTCTTT. The rearrangement links TRBV21-1 to TRBJ1-1. TRBV21-1 is classified as a pseudogene. The CDR3 covers 12 residues.

The sample holds one count of this clone. This chain uses TRBV9 with TRBJ1-2, with 7 bases matching TRBD1. The CDR3 extends over 15 amino acids. Germline values: CDR1 SGDLS, CDR2 YYNGEE. Trimming took 0 bases from V and 5 from J; bases not matched to a gene: 7. CDR3 in amino acids: CASSVGGGGQYGYTF. CDR3 bases: TGTGCCAGCAGCGTAGGCGGAGGGGGACAGTATGGCTACACCTTC.

The chain employs TRBV21-1 and TRBJ2-3; TRBD2, the table's D call, was not compared with the DNA. TRBV21-1 is given as a pseudogene. The CDR3 length is 16 residues. CDR3 sequence reads: CASSKVRTSPTDTQYF. DNA for the CDR3: TGTGCCAGCAGCAAAGTGAGGACTAGTCCCACAGATACGCAGTATTTT.

The chain uses TRBV2 and TRBJ1-3; possible D gene TRBD1, 5 bases. Germline-derived CDR1 and CDR2 are SNHLY and FYNNEI. CDR3 length: 16 amino acids. Trimming pared 6 bases from V and 4 bases from J, leaving 19 bases between. The CDR3 DNA reads TGTGCCAGCAGACCACGCCTTGGGGGGATAGGAAACACCATATATTTT. It encodes CASRPRLGGIGNTIYF. Drawing the rest from reference TRBV2 and TRBJ1-3, the complete variable domain is EPEVTQTPSHQVTQMGQEVILRCVPISNHLYFYWYRQILGQKVEFLVSFYNNEISEKSEIFDDQFSVERPDGSNFTLKIRSTKLEDSAMYFCASRPRLGGIGNTIYFGEGSWLTVV.

The chain employs TRBV11-3 and TRBJ2-3; D is unclear. V lost 4 bases and J 2 bases, leaving 4 bases between the germline ends. Germline lookup yields CDR1 SGHNT and CDR2 YENEEA. The CDR3 has 12 residues. The CDR3 coding sequence is TGTGCCAGCAGCTCCTACACAGATACGCAGTATTTT. Its protein product is CASSSYTDTQYF.

The J gene is TRBJ2-4, the V gene TRBV6-4, with TRBD2 identical over 7 bases. The junction had 2 bases not matched to a gene; V was cut back by 3 bases and J by 6 bases. The CDR3 covers 13 residues. Germline V gene sequence: CDR1 MRHNA, CDR2 SNTAGT. CDR3 nucleotides: TGTGCCAGCAGTGAGGGGGGGGGAAACATTCAGTACTTC. Its protein is CASSEGGGNIQYF.